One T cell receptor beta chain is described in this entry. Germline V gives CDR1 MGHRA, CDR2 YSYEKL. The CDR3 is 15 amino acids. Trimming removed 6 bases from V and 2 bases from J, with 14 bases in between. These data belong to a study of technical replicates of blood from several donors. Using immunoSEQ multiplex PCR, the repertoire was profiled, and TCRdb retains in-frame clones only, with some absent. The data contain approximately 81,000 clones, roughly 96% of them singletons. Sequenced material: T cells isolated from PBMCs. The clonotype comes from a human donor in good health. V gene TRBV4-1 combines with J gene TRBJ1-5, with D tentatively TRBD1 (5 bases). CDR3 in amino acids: CASRKGLEGNQPQHF. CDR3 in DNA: TGCGCCAGCAGGAAGGGACTCGAGGGCAATCAGCCCCAGCATTTT.